This T cell receptor beta chain emerged from a study of blood T cell repertoires in COVID-19. Clones were sequenced by immunoSEQ multiplex PCR, and TCRdb holds only the in-frame ones, with some missing. The repertoire holds about 400,000 clones, with 87% as singletons. Germline assignment: CDR1 MNHEY and CDR2 SMNVEV (reference sequence). The CDR3 contains 12 residues. Assignment of participants to cohorts was predicated upon participant-reported clinical history. The chain links TRBV27 to TRBJ1-2; D is ambiguous. This receptor was identified in a woman aged 18-29 years with acute COVID-19. The sample taken for sequencing was PBMCs or T cells enriched from blood (not recorded which). The CDR3 region is CAAGVANYGYTF. In DNA form, the CDR3 reads TGTGCAGCCGGGGTAGCTAACTATGGCTACACCTTC.